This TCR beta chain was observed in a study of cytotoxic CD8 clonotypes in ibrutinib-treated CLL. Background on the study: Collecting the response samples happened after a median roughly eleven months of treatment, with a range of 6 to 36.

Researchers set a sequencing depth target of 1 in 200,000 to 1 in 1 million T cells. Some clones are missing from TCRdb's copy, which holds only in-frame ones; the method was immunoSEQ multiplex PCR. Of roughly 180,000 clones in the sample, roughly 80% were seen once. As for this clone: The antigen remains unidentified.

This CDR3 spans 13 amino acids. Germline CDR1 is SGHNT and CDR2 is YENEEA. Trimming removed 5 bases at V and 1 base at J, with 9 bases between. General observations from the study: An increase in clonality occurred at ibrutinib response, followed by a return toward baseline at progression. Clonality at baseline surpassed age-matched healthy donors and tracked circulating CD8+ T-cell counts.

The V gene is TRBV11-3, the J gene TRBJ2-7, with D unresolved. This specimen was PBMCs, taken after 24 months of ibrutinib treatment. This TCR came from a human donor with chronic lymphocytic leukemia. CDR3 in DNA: TGTGCCAGCAGCGGCGACGGTTCCTACGAGCAGTACTTC. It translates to CASSGDGSYEQYF. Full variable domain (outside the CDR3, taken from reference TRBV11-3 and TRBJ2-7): EAGVVQSPRYKIIEKKQPVAFWCNPISGHNTLYWYLQNLGQGPELLIRYENEEAVDDSQLPKDRFSAERLKGVDSTLKIQPAELGDSAVYLCASSGDGSYEQYFGPGTRLTVT.